This section outlines one TCR beta chain sequence together with its context. Its antigen is currently unknown. This record belongs to a study of T cell repertoires in cytomegalovirus infection. Study conclusions and caveats: Ex vivo, HLA-C-restricted CMV-specific TCR beta clonotypes prevailed over the rest of the response.

V gave up 1 base and J gave up 7 bases; unmatched junction bases: 5. Per germline, CDR1 DFQATT and CDR2 SNEGSKA (reference sequence). The CDR3 sequence is 14 residues long. MiXCR, applied by TCRdb to the reads, yields one record per CDR3 protein. The repertoire consists of some 700,000 distinct CDR3 sequences, with under 40% occurring once and the leading ten covering 2.8%. This receptor was obtained from a human donor in good health (CMV status not recorded). Some clones in this sample may be carry-over from other donors' samples. The source material was PBMCs. The V gene is TRBV20-1, the J gene TRBJ2-2, with 8 bases that match TRBD2. The CDR3 reads CSARAGGQGGELFF. The CDR3 DNA sequence: TGCAGTGCTAGAGCGGGGGGGCAGGGCGGGGAGCTGTTTTTT.